This entry lists 6 T cell receptor beta chains sequenced from one sample in a study of T cells in Graves' hyperthyroidism and ophthalmopathy. It was RNA transcripts that yielded the amplified TCR beta CDR3 regions. The TCR CDR3 first-round RT-PCR relied on the HTBI primer set. TCRdb redid the calling of the multiplex PCR reads with MiXCR, one entry per CDR3 protein. The sample has a few hundred thousand distinct CDR3 sequences, 15% seen once. Sequencing was done on a sample of blood. The receptor set was obtained from a woman between 25 and 40 years old with Graves' hyperthyroidism.

This clonotype was detected ten times or more. This rearrangement joins TRBV5-1 to TRBJ2-7, with D hard to call. CDR3 length: 14 amino acids. Trimming took off 8 bases at V and 0 bases at J, with 15 bases between the two ends. The germline V gene has CDR1 SGHRS and CDR2 YFSETQ. CDR3 bases: TGCGCCAGTAAAGCCGGACGGGCCTCCTACGAGCAGTACTTC. This translates into CASKAGRASYEQYF.

This rearrangement joins TRBV6-1 to TRBJ2-2, with a weak D call TRBD1 (6 bases). There are 15 residues in the CDR3. CDR1 and CDR2 from the germline V gene are MNHNS and SASEGT. V was pared by 2 bases and J by 6 bases, with 13 bases between. CDR3 sequence: CASSERKGVAGELFF. The CDR3 DNA is TGTGCCAGCAGTGAAAGGAAGGGGGTGGCCGGGGAGCTGTTTTTT.

This clonotype was counted a few times. The chain has TRBV13 and TRBJ1-3; D call uncertain. The germline CDR1 and CDR2 sequences are PRHDT and FYEKMQ (reference sequence). The V and J ends lost 2 bases and 4 bases respectively, with 9 bases between them. The CDR3 covers 14 residues. The CDR3, as DNA: TGTGCCAGCAGCTTATACGGGTCAGGAAACACCATATATTTT. The encoded protein is CASSLYGSGNTIYF.

This clonotype was seen a handful of times. The genes are TRBV18 and TRBJ1-2; D may be TRBD1 (5 bases). Germline V gene lookup returns CDR1 KGHSH and CDR2 LQKENI. This CDR3 has 18 amino acids. Deletions cut 3 bases from V and 3 bases from J, with 23 bases between. This CDR3 is CASSPRELSREVDYGYTF. CDR3 DNA: TGTGCCAGCTCACCGCGGGAATTATCCAGGGAGGTAGACTATGGCTACACCTTC.

The V call is TRBV28, the J call TRBJ2-5, with TRBD1 matching 7 bases. This CDR3 region has 15 residues. Trimming cost V 11 bases and J 7 bases; bases outside gene matches: 19. The germline V gene encodes CDR1 MDHEN and CDR2 SYDVKM. CDR3 residues: CAGLLGRDSERTQYF. CDR3 nucleotide sequence: TGTGCCGGCCTCCTGGGCAGGGACAGCGAGAGGACCCAGTACTTC.

This clonotype came up many times. This chain joins TRBV6-1 and TRBJ2-5; no definite D call. CDR1 and CDR2 (germline): MNHNS, SASEGT. V dropped 8 bases and J dropped 3 bases, with 7 bases sitting between them. The CDR3 is 11 residues long. CDR3 coding DNA: TGTGCCAGCTTCTCCGAAGAGACCCAGTACTTC. Translated, it gives CASFSEETQYF.